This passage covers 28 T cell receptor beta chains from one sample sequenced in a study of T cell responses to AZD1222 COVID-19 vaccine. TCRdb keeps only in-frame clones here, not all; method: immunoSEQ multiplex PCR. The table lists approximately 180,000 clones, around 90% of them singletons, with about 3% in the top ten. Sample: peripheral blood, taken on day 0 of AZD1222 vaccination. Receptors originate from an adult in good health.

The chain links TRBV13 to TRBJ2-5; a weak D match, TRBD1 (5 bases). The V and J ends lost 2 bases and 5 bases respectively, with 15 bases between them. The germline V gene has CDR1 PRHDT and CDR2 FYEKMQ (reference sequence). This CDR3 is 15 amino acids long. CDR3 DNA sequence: TGTGCCAGCAGCTTAAGGGCAGGGTTCGTGGAGACCCAGTACTTC. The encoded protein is CASSLRAGFVETQYF.

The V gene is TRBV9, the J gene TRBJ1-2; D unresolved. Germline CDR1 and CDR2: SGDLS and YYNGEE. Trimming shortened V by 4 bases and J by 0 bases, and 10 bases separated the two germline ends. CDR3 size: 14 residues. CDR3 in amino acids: CASSQRKANYGYTF. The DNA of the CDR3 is TGTGCCAGCAGCCAACGTAAGGCTAACTATGGCTACACCTTC. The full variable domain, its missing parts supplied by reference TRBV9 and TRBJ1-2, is DSGVTQTPKHLITATGQRVTLRCSPRSGDLSVYWYQQSLDQGLQFLIQYYNGEERAKGNILERFSAQQFPDLHSELNLSSLELGDSALYFCASSQRKANYGYTFGSGTRLTVV.

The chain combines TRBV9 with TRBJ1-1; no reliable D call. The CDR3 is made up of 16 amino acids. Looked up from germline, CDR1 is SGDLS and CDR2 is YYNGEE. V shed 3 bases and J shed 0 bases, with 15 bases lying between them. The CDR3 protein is CASSALAGGVNTEAFF. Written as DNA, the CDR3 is TGTGCCAGCAGCGCCTTAGCCGGTGGTGTGAACACTGAAGCTTTCTTT.

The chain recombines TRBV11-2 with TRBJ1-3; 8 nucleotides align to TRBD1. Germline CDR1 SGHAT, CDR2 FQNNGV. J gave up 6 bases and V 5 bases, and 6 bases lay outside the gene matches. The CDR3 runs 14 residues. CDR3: CASSPGGNENTIYF. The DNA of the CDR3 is TGTGCCAGCAGCCCAGGGGGCAACGAAAACACCATATATTTT.

CDR3 region: CASSFFSGSYEQYF. CDR3 nucleotide sequence: TGTGCCAGCAGCTTCTTTAGCGGGAGTTACGAGCAGTACTTC. The chain combines TRBV5-4 with TRBJ2-7, with 9 nucleotides matching TRBD2. Losses at the gene ends were 2 bases for V and 4 bases for J; bases not matched to a gene: 4. The CDR3 sequence is 14 residues long. Germline values: CDR1 SGHNT, CDR2 YYREEE (reference sequence).

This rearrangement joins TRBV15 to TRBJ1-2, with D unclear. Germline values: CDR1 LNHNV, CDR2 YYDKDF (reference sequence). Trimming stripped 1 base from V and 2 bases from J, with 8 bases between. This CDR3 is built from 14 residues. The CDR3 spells CATSRVQSNYGYTF. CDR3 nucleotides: TGTGCCACCAGCAGAGTACAGTCCAACTATGGCTACACCTTC.

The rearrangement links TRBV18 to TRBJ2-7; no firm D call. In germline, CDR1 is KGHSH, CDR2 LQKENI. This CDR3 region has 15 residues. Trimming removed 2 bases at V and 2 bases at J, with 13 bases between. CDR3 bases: TGTGCCAGCTCACCAGAAGCACCCGGAACCTACGAGCAGTACTTC. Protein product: CASSPEAPGTYEQYF.

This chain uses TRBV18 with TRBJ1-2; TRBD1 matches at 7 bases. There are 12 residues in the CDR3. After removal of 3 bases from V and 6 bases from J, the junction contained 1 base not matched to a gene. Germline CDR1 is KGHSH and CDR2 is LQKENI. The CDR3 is CASSPDRDGYTF. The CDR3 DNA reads TGTGCCAGCTCACCCGACAGGGATGGCTACACCTTC.

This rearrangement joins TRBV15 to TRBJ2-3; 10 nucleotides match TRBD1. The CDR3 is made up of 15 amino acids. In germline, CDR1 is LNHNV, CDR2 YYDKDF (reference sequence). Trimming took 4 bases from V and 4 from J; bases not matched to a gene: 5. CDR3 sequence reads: CATSTDRGTADTQYF. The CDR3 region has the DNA TGTGCCACCAGCACGGACAGGGGGACCGCAGATACGCAGTATTTT.

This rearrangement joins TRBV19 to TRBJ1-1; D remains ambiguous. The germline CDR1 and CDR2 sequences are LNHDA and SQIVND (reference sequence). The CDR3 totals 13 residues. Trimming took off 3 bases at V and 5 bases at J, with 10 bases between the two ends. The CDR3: CASSIWGLTEAFF. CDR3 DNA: TGTGCCAGTAGTATCTGGGGTTTGACTGAAGCTTTCTTT.

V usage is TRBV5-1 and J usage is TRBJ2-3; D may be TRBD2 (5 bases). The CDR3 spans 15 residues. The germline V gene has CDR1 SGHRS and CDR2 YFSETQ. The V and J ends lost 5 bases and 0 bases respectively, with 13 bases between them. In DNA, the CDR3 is TGCGCCAGCAGGACTGGGAGTCCTAGCACAGATACGCAGTATTTT. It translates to CASRTGSPSTDTQYF.

The CDR3 nucleotides read TGTGCCAGCAGTGAGCCGGGACGCCCGACCCGGGGCGCTGAAGCTTTCTTT. Its translation: CASSEPGRPTRGAEAFF. The chain links TRBV28 to TRBJ1-1; D might be TRBD1 (5 bases). Germline values: CDR1 MDHEN, CDR2 SYDVKM. Trimming cost V 5 bases and J 6 bases, with 25 bases left between them. CDR3 length equals 17 residues.

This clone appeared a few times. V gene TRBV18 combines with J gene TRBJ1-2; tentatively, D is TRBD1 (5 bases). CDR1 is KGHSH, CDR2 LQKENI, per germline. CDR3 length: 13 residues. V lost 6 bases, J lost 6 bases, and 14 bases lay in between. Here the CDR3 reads CASSPDREHGYTF. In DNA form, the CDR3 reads TGTGCCAGCTCTCCCGACAGAGAACATGGCTACACCTTC.

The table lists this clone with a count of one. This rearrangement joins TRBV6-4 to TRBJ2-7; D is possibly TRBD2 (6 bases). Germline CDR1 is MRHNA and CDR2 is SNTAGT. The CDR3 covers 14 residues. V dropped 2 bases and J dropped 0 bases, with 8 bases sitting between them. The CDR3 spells CASSDREHSYEQYF. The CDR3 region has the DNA TGTGCCAGCAGTGACCGGGAGCACTCCTACGAGCAGTACTTC.

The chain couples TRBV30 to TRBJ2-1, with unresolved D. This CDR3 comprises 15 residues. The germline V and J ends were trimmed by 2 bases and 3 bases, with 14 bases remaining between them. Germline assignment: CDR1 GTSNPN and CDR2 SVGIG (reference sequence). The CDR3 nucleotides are TGTGCCTGGAGTTTAGACCAACCCTTCTACAATGAGCAGTTCTTC. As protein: CAWSLDQPFYNEQFF.

CDR3 sequence reads: CASSQGGVQYEQYF. The CDR3 DNA reads TGCGCCAGCAGCCAAGGAGGAGTACAGTACGAGCAGTACTTC. The rearrangement uses TRBV4-1 and TRBJ2-7; D ambiguous. Trimming took off 1 base at V and 4 bases at J, with 11 bases between the two ends. CDR3 length equals 14 residues. Germline assignment: CDR1 MGHRA and CDR2 YSYEKL.

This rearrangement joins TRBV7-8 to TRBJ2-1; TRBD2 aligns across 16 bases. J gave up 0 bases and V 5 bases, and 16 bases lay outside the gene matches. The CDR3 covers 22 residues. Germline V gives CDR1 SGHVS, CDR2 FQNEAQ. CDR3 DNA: TGTGCCAGCAGCCGACCCTCTACCGGGACTAGCGGGAGGGGAAGCTCCTACAATGAGCAGTTCTTC. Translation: CASSRPSTGTSGRGSSYNEQFF. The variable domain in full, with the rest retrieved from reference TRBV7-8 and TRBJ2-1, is GAGVSQSPRYKVAKRGQDVALRCDPISGHVSLFWYQQALGQGPEFLTYFQNEAQLDKSGLPSDRFFAERPEGSVSTLKIQRTQQEDSAVYLCASSRPSTGTSGRGSSYNEQFFGPGTRLTVL.

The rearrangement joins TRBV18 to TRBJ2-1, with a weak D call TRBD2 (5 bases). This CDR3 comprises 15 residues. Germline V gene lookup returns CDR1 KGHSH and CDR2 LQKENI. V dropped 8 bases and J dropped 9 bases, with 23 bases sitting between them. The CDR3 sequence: CASQAAATRNSEQFF. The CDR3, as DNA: TGTGCCAGCCAGGCCGCGGCTACTAGAAATTCTGAGCAGTTCTTC.

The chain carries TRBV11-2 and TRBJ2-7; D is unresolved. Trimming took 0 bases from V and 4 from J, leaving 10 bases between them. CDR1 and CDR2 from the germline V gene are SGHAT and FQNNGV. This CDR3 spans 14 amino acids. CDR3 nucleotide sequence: TGTGCCAGCAGCTTAGATCTATATGTTTACGAGCAGTACTTC. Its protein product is CASSLDLYVYEQYF.

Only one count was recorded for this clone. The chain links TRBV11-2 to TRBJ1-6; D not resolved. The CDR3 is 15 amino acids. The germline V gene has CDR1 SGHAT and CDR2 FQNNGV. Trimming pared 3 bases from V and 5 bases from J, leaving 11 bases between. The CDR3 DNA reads TGTGCCAGCAGCTTCTATGACGGCGATAATTCACCCCTCCACTTT. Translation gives CASSFYDGDNSPLHF.

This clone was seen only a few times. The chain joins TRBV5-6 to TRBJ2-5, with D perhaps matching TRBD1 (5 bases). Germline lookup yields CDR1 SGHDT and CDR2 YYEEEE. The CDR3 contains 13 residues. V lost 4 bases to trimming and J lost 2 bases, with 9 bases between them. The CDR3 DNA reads TGTGCCAGCAGCGCTGACAGACAAGAGACCCAGTACTTC. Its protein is CASSADRQETQYF.

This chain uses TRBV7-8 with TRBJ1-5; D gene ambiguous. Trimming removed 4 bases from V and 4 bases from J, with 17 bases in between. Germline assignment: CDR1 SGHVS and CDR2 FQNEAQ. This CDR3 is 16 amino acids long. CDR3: CASSSSKAEGNQPQHF. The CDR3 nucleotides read TGTGCCAGCAGCTCTAGTAAGGCGGAAGGGAATCAGCCCCAGCATTTT.

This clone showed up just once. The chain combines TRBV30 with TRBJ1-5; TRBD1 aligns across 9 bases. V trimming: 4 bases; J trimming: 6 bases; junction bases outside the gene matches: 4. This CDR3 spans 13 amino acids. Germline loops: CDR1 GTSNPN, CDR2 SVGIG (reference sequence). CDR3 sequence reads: CAWNTGGGQPQHF. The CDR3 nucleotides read TGTGCCTGGAATACAGGGGGCGGTCAGCCCCAGCATTTT.

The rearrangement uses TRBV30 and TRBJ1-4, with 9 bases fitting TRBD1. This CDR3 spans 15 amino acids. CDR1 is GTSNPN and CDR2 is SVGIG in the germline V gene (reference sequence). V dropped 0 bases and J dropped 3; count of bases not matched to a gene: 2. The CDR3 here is CAWSVQGASNEKLFF. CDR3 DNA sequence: TGTGCCTGGAGTGTACAGGGGGCGTCTAATGAAAAACTGTTTTTT.

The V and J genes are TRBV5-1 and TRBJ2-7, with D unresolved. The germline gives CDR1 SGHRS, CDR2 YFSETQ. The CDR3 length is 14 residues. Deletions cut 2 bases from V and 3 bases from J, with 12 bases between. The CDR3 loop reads CASSFDGFVYEQYF. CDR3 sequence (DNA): TGCGCCAGCAGCTTTGACGGGTTCGTCTACGAGCAGTACTTC.

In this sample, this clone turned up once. The CDR3 bases are TGTGCCAGCAGCTTTACGCTGTCCGAGCAGTACTTC. This gives the protein CASSFTLSEQYF. V usage is TRBV5-5 and J usage is TRBJ2-7; D is uncertain. In germline, CDR1 is SGHKS, CDR2 YYEKEE (reference sequence). Deletions cut 2 bases from V and 6 bases from J, with 9 bases between. The CDR3 has 12 residues. Complete variable domain (other parts from reference TRBV5-5 and TRBJ2-7): DAGVTQSPTHLIKTRGQQVTLRCSPISGHKSVSWYQQVLGQGPQFIFQYYEKEERGRGNFPDRFSARQFPNYSSELNVNALLLGDSALYLCASSFTLSEQYFGPGTRLTVT.

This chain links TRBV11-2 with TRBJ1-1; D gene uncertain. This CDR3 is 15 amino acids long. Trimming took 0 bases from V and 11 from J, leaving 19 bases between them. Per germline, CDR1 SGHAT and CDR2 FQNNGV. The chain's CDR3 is CASSLDRGGGHAAFF. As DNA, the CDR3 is TGTGCCAGCAGCTTAGATCGGGGAGGAGGGCATGCGGCTTTCTTT.

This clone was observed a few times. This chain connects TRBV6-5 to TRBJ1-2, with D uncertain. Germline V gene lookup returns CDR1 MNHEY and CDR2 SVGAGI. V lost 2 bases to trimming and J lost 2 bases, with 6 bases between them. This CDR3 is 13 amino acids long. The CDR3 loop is CASSYGRNYGYTF. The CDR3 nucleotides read TGTGCCAGCAGTTACGGCAGGAACTATGGCTACACCTTC.